Below, one T cell receptor beta chain is given with its context. The CDR3 extends over 14 amino acids. Per germline, CDR1 SGHRS and CDR2 YFSETQ. Unmatched junction bases numbered 9, after V lost 4 bases and J lost 6 bases. The source of the sample is a study of control samples from healthy donors and cancer patients. Profiled with immunoSEQ multiplex PCR; TCRdb holds only in-frame clones, not every one. Here the sample spans about 95,000 clones, less than 90% being singletons. Sequenced: blood. J is TRBJ1-2 and V is TRBV5-1; 7 bases line up with TRBD1. The clonotype comes from a woman in her seventies in good health. The CDR3 region has the DNA TGCGCCAGCAGCGGTTACTTGGGGACAGATGGCTACACCTTC. It encodes CASSGYLGTDGYTF.